This T cell receptor (beta chain) was obtained from a study of blood T cell repertoires in COVID-19. Study-wide context: Sources were T cells, B-cell-depleted T cells, or PBMCs; the material itself was cDNA or gDNA.

Authors' processing steps: Estimation of nucleated cell counts was performed using reference gene primer amplification. Profiled with immunoSEQ multiplex PCR; TCRdb holds only in-frame clones, not every one. The V and J calls and clone size were taken over from that table, and D and trimming were inferred from the DNA. The data contain some 220,000 clones, 65% to 90% of them singletons. Seattle's enrolled individuals joined amid active infection and were then monitored longitudinally. CDR3 length equals 16 residues. Looked up from germline, CDR1 is LGHDT and CDR2 is YNNKEL (reference sequence). V was clipped by 2 bases and J by 4 bases; unmatched bases: 7. This clone was observed a handful of times.

The source material was peripheral blood. This TCR derives from a man aged 45 to 65 with COVID-19, enrolled during active disease. This chain joins TRBV3-1 (or the pseudogene TRBV3-2) and TRBJ2-1; 8 bases match TRBD2. The CDR3 is CASSQSPGGGYNEQFF. The CDR3 DNA is TGTGCCAGCAGCCAATCGCCTGGCGGGGGGTACAATGAGCAGTTCTTC.